A single T cell receptor (beta chain) is shown here with its context. Its antigen target is currently unknown. There are no base qualities to consult, and no much larger clone falls within one base. To estimate absolute template abundance from read counts, synthetic TCR analog templates were spiked into each PCR. The immunoSEQ assay used bias-controlled V and J gene primers to amplify TCRbeta CDR3 regions from genomic DNA. Sequencing of rearranged TCRbeta segments was done at approximately 20X coverage. Regarding the original processing steps: Clustering was used to correct sequencing errors, and CDR3s were annotated against IMGT to assign V, D and J genes. Downstream analyses used only productive TCRbeta rearrangements, leaving out any out-of-frame or stop-codon sequences. Clonality was computed as one minus Shannon entropy normalized by the log of the number of unique productive sequences. Clones differing between time points or between blood and tumor were identified by Fisher's exact test with Benjamini-Hochberg correction at adjusted p below 0.01. TCRdb retrieved this table from immuneACCESS and kept in-frame rearrangements only. Not all clones are present; in checked studies, unresolved V genes account for under half, and no reason is known for the remainder. Clone size and V and J calls were adopted from that table, with D and trimming inferred from the DNA. A total of 20,000 to 30,000 clones appear in this sample, approximately 86% of them only once. Of the sample, roughly 30% is held by the ten largest clones.

The data were obtained in a study of PD-L1 blockade in urothelial cancer (dated by TCRdb to 2017 to 2019). Turning to the overall study: Therapy was started around 2014 for all patients, and atezolizumab 1,200 mg was administered intravenously every 3 weeks. Twenty-five of 29 patients were identified as males with urothelial cancer of bladder origin, and a prior smoking history was reported by 18 of 29 patients. An ECOG performance status of 0 or 1 was recorded for the patients, and 0 to 3 prior chemotherapy regimens had been received by the patients. Blood samples were analyzed at two time points: 3 weeks after treatment start (second dose) and 6 weeks after treatment start. Blood samples gave median yields of roughly 150,000 T cells and over 80,000 unique TCRs, along with a median clonality of 0.080. Somatic, immune and clinical correlates of response to PD-L1 blockade with atezolizumab in urothelial cancer were the focus of an exploratory multi-omic analysis. Pretreatment tumor samples and matched peripheral blood, collected serially before and after atezolizumab treatment, underwent TCR sequencing. Durable clinical benefit was defined as a progression-free survival longer than 6 months, and TCR features were additionally tested against progression-free survival and overall survival. In the same patients, whole exome sequencing and RNA sequencing of pretreatment tumors were performed in addition to TCR sequencing. About 10 patients achieved durable clinical benefit and around 19 did not. Some 29 patients had pretreatment blood TCR-seq, about 25 had at least one posttreatment blood collection, and about 25 had tumor TCR-seq.

Relative to germline, V is 6 bases shorter and J is 4 bases shorter, with 12 bases between their ends. The germline V gene (reference sequence) specifies LNHDA as CDR1 and SQIVND as CDR2. From the cysteine up to the phenylalanine, the CDR3 has a length of 13 residues. Just the 39-base CDR3 DNA is kept, in frame starting at base 1. Points the paper makes about the study in general: Because the sample size was small (n of about 29) and many of the analyses were exploratory, the results are meant to be hypothesis-generating. Greater expansion of tumor-associated TCR clones in peripheral blood 3 weeks after the start of treatment was observed in patients with durable benefit (n ≈ 22, p = 0.022). A pretreatment peripheral blood TCR clonality below the median was linked to improved progression-free and overall survival.

The cohort comprised 25 to 35 patients with locally advanced or metastatic urothelial carcinoma treated at Memorial Sloan Kettering on a trial protocol. Peripheral blood mononuclear cells were collected pretreatment and during treatment, with between 1 and 8 total time points obtained per patient. The Qiagen DNeasy Blood extraction kit was used to purify genomic DNA from total PBMCs and tumor samples. PBMCs were collected pretreatment and during treatment and were isolated and stored as previously described. The sequence derives from a man aged 60-69 years with urothelial cancer. This chain is built from TRBV19 and TRBJ1-1; perhaps TRBD1 is the D gene, with 6 bases matching. Sample: PBMCs, taken around atezolizumab (anti-PD-L1) treatment. The CDR3 protein is CASSADRPTEAFF. In nucleotide form, the sequence is TGTGCCAGTAGCGCCGACAGGCCCACTGAAGCTTTCTTT.